The next 9 T cell receptor beta chains were all read from a single sample in a study of OX40 agonist ivuxolimab in advanced cancers. The protocol was immunoSEQ multiplex PCR, while the TCRdb copy is restricted to in-frame clones and leaves out a portion. This sample yields 70,000 to 75,000 clones, of which around 80% are seen a single time; 1.1% belongs to the top ten. Here the sequenced sample was CD4+ or CD8+ T cells sorted from blood, taken in a trial of the OX40 agonist ivuxolimab. The receptors were gathered from an adult with an advanced solid tumor such as melanoma, head and neck, liver or kidney cancer.

The chain is built from TRBV25-1 and TRBJ1-1, with 7 bases fitting TRBD1. This CDR3 is built from 13 residues. J was trimmed by 5 bases and V by 5 bases; bases with no gene match: 5. Germline CDR1 is MGHDK and CDR2 is SYGVNS. The CDR3: CASSLRGRTEAFF. In DNA form, the CDR3 reads TGTGCCAGCAGTTTAAGGGGGCGTACTGAAGCTTTCTTT.

The chain joins TRBV18 to TRBJ1-4, with 9 bases that match TRBD1. J lost 7 bases, V lost 5 bases, and 5 bases had no gene match. Germline CDR1 reads KGHSH; CDR2 reads LQKENI. The CDR3 length is 14 residues. CDR3 protein: CASSNRGLGEKLFF. The DNA of the CDR3 is TGTGCCAGCTCAAACAGGGGGCTTGGTGAAAAACTGTTTTTT.

This clone appeared a few times. The CDR3 nucleotides are TGTGCCAGCTCAGGGAGGAATGAAAAACTGTTTTTT. Amino acids: CASSGRNEKLFF. This chain uses TRBV6-5 with TRBJ1-4; D perhaps matches TRBD1 (5 bases). The germline V gene has CDR1 MNHEY and CDR2 SVGAGI. V lost 8 bases and J lost 5, with 9 bases in between. This CDR3 has 12 residues.

V gene TRBV10-3 combines with J gene TRBJ2-6, with D perhaps matching TRBD2 (5 bases). The length of the CDR3 is 15 residues. Germline assignment: CDR1 ENHRY and CDR2 SYGVKD. With 5 bases removed from V and 2 bases from J, the gap between germline ends came to 10 bases. The CDR3 protein is CAISQLVTGANVLTF. CDR3 DNA: TGTGCCATCAGTCAACTAGTTACTGGGGCCAACGTCCTGACTTTC.

This clone was observed once. The chain links TRBV11-1 to TRBJ2-7; no clear D gene. Germline CDR1 and CDR2: SGHAT and FQDESV (reference sequence). V shed 6 bases and J shed 3 bases, with 18 bases lying between them. The CDR3 is 15 amino acids. The CDR3 DNA reads TGTGCCAGCAGGCCCAGGACCTATTCGAACTACGAGCAGTACTTC. Translated, it gives CASRPRTYSNYEQYF.

The chain carries TRBV6-1 and TRBJ2-7; 7 bases align to TRBD1. The CDR3 loop spans 14 amino acids. After removal of 8 bases from V and 7 bases from J, the junction contained 14 bases not matched to a gene. The germline gives CDR1 MNHNS, CDR2 SASEGT. CDR3: CASLSRDSSIEQYF. In DNA, the CDR3 is TGTGCCAGCCTTTCGAGGGACAGTTCCATTGAGCAGTACTTC.

The chain has TRBV5-5 and TRBJ2-7, with a possible D match to TRBD1 (5 bases). The length of the CDR3 is 17 residues. CDR1 SGHKS and CDR2 YYEKEE come from the germline V gene (reference sequence). V lost 0 bases and J lost 4, with 20 bases in between. CDR3 coding DNA: TGTGCCAGCAGCTTGGGATTACAGGCCCCCGCCCTTTACGAGCAGTACTTC. Translated: CASSLGLQAPALYEQYF.

This chain joins TRBV19 and TRBJ1-5; TRBD1 agrees at 8 bases. V was pared by 6 bases and J by 6 bases, with 7 bases of the junction left unmatched. The CDR3 is 14 residues long. Germline loops: CDR1 LNHDA, CDR2 SQIVND (reference sequence). The CDR3 coding sequence is TGTGCCAGTAGGTTTGCAGGGGGCGGTCAGCCCCAGCATTTT. This translates into CASRFAGGGQPQHF. The full variable domain, rest sourced from reference TRBV19 and TRBJ1-5, is DGGITQSPKYLFRKEGQNVTLSCEQNLNHDAMYWYRQDPGQGLRLIYYSQIVNDFQKGDIAEGYSVSREKKESFPLTVTSAQKNPTAFYLCASRFAGGGQPQHFGDGTRLSIL.

This sequence joins TRBV5-1 and TRBJ2-7; D is unclear. Germline CDR1 SGHRS, CDR2 YFSETQ. Trimming shortened V by 1 base and J by 7 bases, and 18 bases separated the two germline ends. The CDR3 contains 15 residues. CDR3 DNA sequence: TGCGCCAGCAGCTTGAGCGCCGGGCCGATAGGGGAGCAGTACTTC. It yields the protein CASSLSAGPIGEQYF.